A single sample is the source of the 3 T cell receptor beta chains below, sequenced in a study of Graves' ophthalmopathy and Graves' hyperthyroidism. Amplifying from RNA transcripts, the study obtained TCR beta CDR3 regions. Scientists carried out first-round RT-PCR using HTBI primers and then a second-round multiplex PCR. TCRdb used MiXCR to reprocess the multiplex PCR reads, holding one entry per CDR3 protein. The profile shows 500,000 to 600,000 distinct CDR3 sequences, under 45% of them singletons. Sequencing input: peripheral blood or thyroid tissue (not recorded which). The receptors derive from an adult man with Graves' hyperthyroidism.

A note on this clonotype: A much larger clone lies one base from this, so it may be a read error. The rearrangement links TRBV5-4 to TRBJ2-7; 7 bases line up with TRBD1. The CDR3 is 14 amino acids. Germline CDR1 is SGHNT and CDR2 is YYREEE (reference sequence). CDR3 DNA: TGTGCCAGCAGCCTCCGGGACAGCACCTACGAGCGGTACTTC. This sequence encodes CASSLRDSTYERYF.

This clonotype showed up many times. The chain combines TRBV7-8 with TRBJ1-6; perhaps TRBD1 as D (5 bases). Trimming cost V 1 base and J 10 bases, with 8 bases left between them. The CDR3 has 13 residues. Germline V gives CDR1 SGHVS, CDR2 FQNEAQ. The CDR3 sequence: CASSLGGDSPLHF. The CDR3 DNA sequence: TGTGCCAGCAGCTTAGGCGGGGACTCACCCCTCCACTTT.

This clonotype was counted at least ten times. The chain is built from TRBV10-3 and TRBJ1-2, with 8 bases aligning to TRBD1. The germline V gene has CDR1 ENHRY and CDR2 SYGVKD. V shed 11 bases, J shed 8 bases, and the junction held 13 bases outside the gene matches. This CDR3 contains 13 residues. The CDR3 reads CAVLDRAQGGYTF. The DNA for the CDR3 is TGTGCCGTACTGGACAGGGCCCAGGGAGGCTACACCTTC.